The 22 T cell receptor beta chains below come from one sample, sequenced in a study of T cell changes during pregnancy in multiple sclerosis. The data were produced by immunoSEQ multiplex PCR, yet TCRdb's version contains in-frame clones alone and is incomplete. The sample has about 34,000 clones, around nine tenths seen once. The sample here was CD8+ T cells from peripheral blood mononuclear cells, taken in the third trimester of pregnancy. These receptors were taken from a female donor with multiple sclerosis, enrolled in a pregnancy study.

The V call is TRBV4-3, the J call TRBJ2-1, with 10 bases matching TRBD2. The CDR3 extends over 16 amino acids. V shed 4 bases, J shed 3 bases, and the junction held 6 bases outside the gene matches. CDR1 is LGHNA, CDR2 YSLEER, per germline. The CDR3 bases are TGCGCCAGCAGCCCAGAGTCTAGCGGGGGCTACAATGAGCAGTTCTTC. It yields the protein CASSPESSGGYNEQFF.

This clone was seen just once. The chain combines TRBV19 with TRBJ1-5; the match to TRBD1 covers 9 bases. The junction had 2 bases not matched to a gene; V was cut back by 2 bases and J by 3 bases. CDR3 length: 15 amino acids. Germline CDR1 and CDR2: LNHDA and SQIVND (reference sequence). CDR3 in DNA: TGTGCCAGTAGTATAACAGGGGGCCCCAATCAGCCCCAGCATTTT. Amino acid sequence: CASSITGGPNQPQHF.

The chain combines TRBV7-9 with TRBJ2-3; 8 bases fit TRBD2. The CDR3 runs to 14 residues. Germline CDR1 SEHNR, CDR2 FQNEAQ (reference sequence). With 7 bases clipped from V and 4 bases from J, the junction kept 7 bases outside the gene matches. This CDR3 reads CASISSGASDTQYF. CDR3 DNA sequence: TGTGCCAGCATCAGTAGCGGGGCCTCAGATACGCAGTATTTT.

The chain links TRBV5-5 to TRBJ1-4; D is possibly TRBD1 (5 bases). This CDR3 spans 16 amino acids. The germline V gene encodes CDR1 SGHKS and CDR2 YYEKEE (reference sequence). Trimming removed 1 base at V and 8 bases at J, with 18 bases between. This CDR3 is CASSLTRSGWEEKLFF. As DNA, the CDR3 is TGTGCCAGCAGCTTGACGCGGTCAGGGTGGGAAGAAAAACTGTTTTTT.

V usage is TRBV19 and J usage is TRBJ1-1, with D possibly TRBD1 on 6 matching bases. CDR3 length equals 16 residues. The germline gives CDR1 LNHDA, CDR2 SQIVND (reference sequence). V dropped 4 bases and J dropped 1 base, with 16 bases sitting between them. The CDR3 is CASSKPREGGNTEAFF. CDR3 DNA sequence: TGTGCCAGTAGTAAGCCCCGGGAGGGGGGGAACACTGAAGCTTTCTTT.

The chain's CDR3 is CATSRKAGGDPYNEQFF. Here the CDR3 DNA reads TGTGCCACCAGCAGAAAAGCGGGGGGGGACCCTTACAATGAGCAGTTCTTC. The V and J genes are TRBV15 and TRBJ2-1, with 10 bases identical to TRBD2. This CDR3 is 17 amino acids long. V dropped 2 bases and J dropped 4; count of bases not matched to a gene: 8. The germline gives CDR1 LNHNV, CDR2 YYDKDF (reference sequence).

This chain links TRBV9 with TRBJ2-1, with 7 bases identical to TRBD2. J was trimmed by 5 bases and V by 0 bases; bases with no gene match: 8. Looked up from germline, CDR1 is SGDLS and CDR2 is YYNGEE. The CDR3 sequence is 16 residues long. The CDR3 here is CASSVEGSGWDNEQFF. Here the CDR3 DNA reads TGTGCCAGCAGCGTAGAGGGTAGCGGGTGGGACAATGAGCAGTTCTTC.

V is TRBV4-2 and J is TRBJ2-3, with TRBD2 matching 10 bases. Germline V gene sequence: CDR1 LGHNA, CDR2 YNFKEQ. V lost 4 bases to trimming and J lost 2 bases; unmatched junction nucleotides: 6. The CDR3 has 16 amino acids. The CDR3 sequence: CASSPSSGGNTDTQYF. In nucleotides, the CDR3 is TGTGCCAGCAGCCCCAGTAGCGGGGGGAACACAGATACGCAGTATTTT.

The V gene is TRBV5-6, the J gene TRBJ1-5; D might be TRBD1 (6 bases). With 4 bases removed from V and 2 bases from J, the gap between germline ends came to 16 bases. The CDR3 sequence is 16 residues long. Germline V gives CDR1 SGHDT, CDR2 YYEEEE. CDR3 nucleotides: TGTGCCAGCAGCCCGTCAGGGACAATTGGCAATCAGCCCCAGCATTTT. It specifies CASSPSGTIGNQPQHF.

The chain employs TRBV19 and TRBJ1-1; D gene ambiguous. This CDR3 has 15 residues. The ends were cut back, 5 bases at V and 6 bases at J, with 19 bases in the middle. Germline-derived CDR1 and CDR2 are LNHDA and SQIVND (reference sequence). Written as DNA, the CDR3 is TGTGCCAGTAGTGAGGGTGGGGTTCACCCCCCTGAAGCTTTCTTT. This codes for CASSEGGVHPPEAFF.

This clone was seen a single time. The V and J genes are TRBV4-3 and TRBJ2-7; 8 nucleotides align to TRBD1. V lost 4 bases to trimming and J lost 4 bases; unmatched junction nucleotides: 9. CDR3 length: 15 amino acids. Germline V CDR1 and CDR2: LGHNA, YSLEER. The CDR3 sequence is CASSPSRTGSYEQYF. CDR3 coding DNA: TGCGCCAGCAGCCCCAGTAGGACAGGGTCTTACGAGCAGTACTTC.

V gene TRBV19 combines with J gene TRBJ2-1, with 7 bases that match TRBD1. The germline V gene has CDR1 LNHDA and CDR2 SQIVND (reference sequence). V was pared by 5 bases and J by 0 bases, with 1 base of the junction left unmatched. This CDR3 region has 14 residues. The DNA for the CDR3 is TGTGCCAGTAGTCGGGACAGCTCCTACAATGAGCAGTTCTTC. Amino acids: CASSRDSSYNEQFF.

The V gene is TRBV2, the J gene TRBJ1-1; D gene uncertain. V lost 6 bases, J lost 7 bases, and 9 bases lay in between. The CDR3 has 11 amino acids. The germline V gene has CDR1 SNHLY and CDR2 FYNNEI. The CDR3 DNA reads TGTGCCAGCAGGACCGGGATTGAAGCTTTCTTT. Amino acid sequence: CASRTGIEAFF.

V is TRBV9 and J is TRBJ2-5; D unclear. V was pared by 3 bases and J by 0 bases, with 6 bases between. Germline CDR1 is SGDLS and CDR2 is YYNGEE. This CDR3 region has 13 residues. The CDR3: CASSDIYQETQYF. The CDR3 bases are TGTGCCAGCAGCGACATTTACCAAGAGACCCAGTACTTC.

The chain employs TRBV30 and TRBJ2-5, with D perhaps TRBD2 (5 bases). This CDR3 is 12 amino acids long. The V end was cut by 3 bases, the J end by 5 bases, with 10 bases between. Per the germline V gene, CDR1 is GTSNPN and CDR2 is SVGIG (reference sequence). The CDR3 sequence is CAWSPTGETQYF. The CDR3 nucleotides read TGTGCCTGGAGCCCAACGGGGGAGACCCAGTACTTC.

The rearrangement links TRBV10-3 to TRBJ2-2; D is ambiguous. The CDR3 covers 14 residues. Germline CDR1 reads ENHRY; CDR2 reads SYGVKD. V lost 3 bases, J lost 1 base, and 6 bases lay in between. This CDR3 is CAISDLKNTGELFF. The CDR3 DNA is TGTGCCATCAGTGACTTAAAGAACACCGGGGAGCTGTTTTTT.

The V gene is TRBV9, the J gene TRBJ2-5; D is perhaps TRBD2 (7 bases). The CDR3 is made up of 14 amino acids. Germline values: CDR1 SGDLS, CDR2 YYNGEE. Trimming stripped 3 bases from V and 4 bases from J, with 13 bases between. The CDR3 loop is CASSAGGGAETQYF. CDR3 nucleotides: TGTGCCAGCAGCGCGGGGGGCGGGGCAGAGACCCAGTACTTC.

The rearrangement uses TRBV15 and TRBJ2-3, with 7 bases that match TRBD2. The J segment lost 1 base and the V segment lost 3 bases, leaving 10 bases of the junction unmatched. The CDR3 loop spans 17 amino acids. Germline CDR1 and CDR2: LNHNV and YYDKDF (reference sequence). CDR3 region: CATSSTLRGIRTDTQYF. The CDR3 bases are TGTGCCACCAGCAGCACATTGCGGGGGATTCGCACAGATACGCAGTATTTT.

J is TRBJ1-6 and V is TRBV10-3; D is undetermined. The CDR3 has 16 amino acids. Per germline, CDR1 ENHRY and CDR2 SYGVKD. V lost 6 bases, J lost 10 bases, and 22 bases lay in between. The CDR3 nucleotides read TGTGCCATCAGCCCCGCAGGCTGGCCGGCTAACTCACCCCTCCACTTT. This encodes CAISPAGWPANSPLHF.

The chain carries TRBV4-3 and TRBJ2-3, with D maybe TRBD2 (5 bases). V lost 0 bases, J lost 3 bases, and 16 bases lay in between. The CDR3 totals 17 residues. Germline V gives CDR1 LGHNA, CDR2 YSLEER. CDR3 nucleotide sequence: TGCGCCAGCAGCCAAGACGTCGACGGGGTTCGGACAGATACGCAGTATTTT. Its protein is CASSQDVDGVRTDTQYF.

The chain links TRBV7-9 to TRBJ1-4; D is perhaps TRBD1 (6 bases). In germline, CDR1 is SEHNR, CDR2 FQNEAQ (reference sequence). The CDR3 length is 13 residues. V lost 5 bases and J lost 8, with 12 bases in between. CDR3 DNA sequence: TGTGCCAGCAGCCCTCAGAGGGGGGAAAAACTGTTTTTT. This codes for CASSPQRGEKLFF.

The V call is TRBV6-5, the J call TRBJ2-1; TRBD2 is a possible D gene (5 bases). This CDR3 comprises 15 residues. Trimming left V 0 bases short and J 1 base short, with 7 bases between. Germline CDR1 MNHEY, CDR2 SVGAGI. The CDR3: CASSYSGSSYNEQFF. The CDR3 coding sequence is TGTGCCAGCAGTTACTCAGGGAGTTCCTACAATGAGCAGTTCTTC.